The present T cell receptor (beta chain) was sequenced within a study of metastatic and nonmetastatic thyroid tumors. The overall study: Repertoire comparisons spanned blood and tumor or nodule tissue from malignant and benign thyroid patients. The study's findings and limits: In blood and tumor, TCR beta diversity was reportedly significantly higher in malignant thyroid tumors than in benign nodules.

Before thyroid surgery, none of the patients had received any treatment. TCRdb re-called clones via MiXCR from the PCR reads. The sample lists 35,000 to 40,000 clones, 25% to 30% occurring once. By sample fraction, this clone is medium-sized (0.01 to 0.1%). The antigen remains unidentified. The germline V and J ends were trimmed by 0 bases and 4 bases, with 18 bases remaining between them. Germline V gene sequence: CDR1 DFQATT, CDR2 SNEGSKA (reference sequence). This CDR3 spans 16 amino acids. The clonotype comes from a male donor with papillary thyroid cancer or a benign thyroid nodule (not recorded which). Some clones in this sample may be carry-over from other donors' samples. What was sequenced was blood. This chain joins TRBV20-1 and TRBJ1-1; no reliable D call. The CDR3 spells CSARDFRVEGATEAFF. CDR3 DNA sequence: TGCAGTGCTAGAGATTTTAGGGTCGAGGGAGCCACTGAAGCTTTCTTT.